This entry lists 15 T cell receptor beta chains sequenced from one sample in a study of cytomegalovirus exposure and HLA in healthy donors. The PCR ran on 60 Vbeta and 13 Jbeta primers. Clones were read by immunoSEQ multiplex PCR, and TCRdb kept only the in-frame ones, dropping some. The table shows around 140,000 clones, with roughly 80% occurring only once. Source material: PBMCs. The receptors were gathered from a woman younger than 45 in good health and CMV-seronegative.

The chain combines TRBV30 with TRBJ2-2; TRBD1 might be the D (5 bases). With 3 bases removed from V and 4 bases from J, the gap between germline ends came to 9 bases. This CDR3 comprises 13 residues. Germline lookup yields CDR1 GTSNPN and CDR2 SVGIG (reference sequence). In DNA, the CDR3 is TGTGCCTGGAGGCCACAGGTCACCGGGGAGCTGTTTTTT. Protein: CAWRPQVTGELFF.

The sample holds one count of this clone. V and J are TRBV7-9 and TRBJ2-1; D is perhaps TRBD2 (6 bases). This CDR3 is 15 amino acids long. Germline loops: CDR1 SEHNR, CDR2 FQNEAQ (reference sequence). V was shortened by 4 bases and J by 8 bases, with 18 bases between the two germline ends. The CDR3 is CASSWSGGFVDEQFF. As DNA, the CDR3 is TGTGCCAGCAGCTGGAGTGGGGGGTTTGTCGATGAGCAGTTCTTC.

The V gene is TRBV29-1, the J gene TRBJ1-2; D remains unclear. This CDR3 is built from 13 residues. V was shortened by 7 bases and J by 8 bases, with 20 bases between the two germline ends. Germline CDR1 is SQVTM and CDR2 is ANQGSEA. The CDR3 nucleotides read TGCAGCGCTCGGAGGGTCGGTGGACGAGGCTACACCTTC. Translating it yields CSARRVGGRGYTF.

The V gene is TRBV28, the J gene TRBJ1-2; D ambiguous. CDR1 MDHEN and CDR2 SYDVKM come from the germline V gene. The length of the CDR3 is 12 residues. Trimming cost V 5 bases and J 4 bases, with 8 bases left between them. The CDR3 bases are TGTGCCAGCAGTCAACAGAGCTATGGCTACACCTTC. Translation: CASSQQSYGYTF.

The CDR3 is CASSLSGQGGNTEAFF. Here the CDR3 DNA reads TGTGCCAGCAGCTTATCAGGACAGGGGGGTAACACTGAAGCTTTCTTT. The V and J genes are TRBV5-6 and TRBJ1-1; 10 bases fit TRBD1. The germline CDR1 and CDR2 sequences are SGHDT and YYEEEE. The CDR3 runs to 16 residues. Germline trimming cut 2 bases from V and 2 bases from J; bases unmatched to any gene: 6.

This clone turned up a few times. The rearrangement joins TRBV30 to TRBJ1-1; D unclear. This CDR3 spans 13 amino acids. CDR1 is GTSNPN and CDR2 is SVGIG in the germline V gene (reference sequence). V dropped 2 bases and J dropped 2 bases, with 9 bases sitting between them. The CDR3 coding sequence is TGTGCCTGGAGTACAGAGAGTAACACTGAAGCTTTCTTT. As protein: CAWSTESNTEAFF.

This chain connects TRBV19 to TRBJ1-2, with D possibly matching TRBD1 (6 bases). Germline V lookup: CDR1 LNHDA, CDR2 SQIVND (reference sequence). Trimming stripped 5 bases from V and 4 bases from J, with 14 bases between. The length of the CDR3 is 14 residues. As DNA, the CDR3 is TGTGCCAGTAGTCTGACAGGAAACTCCTATGGCTACACCTTC. It is translated as CASSLTGNSYGYTF.

The chain couples TRBV6-5 to TRBJ2-5; D is perhaps TRBD1 (6 bases). Near its end, the DNA agrees better with TRBJ2-7, so the J call may be wrong. The length of the CDR3 is 14 residues. Germline loops: CDR1 MNHEY, CDR2 SVGAGI. The CDR3 nucleotides read TGTGCCAGCATTAACGACAGGACCTCCTACGAGCAGTACTTC. Amino acids: CASINDRTSYEQYF.

The genes are TRBV9 and TRBJ2-3, with TRBD1 matching 9 bases. CDR1 is SGDLS and CDR2 is YYNGEE in the germline V gene. Trimming removed 2 bases from V and 3 bases from J; junction bases left unmatched: 7. This CDR3 region has 16 residues. The CDR3 DNA sequence: TGTGCCAGCAGCGTCTACAGGGGGCAGGAAACAGATACGCAGTATTTT. Amino acids: CASSVYRGQETDTQYF.

The chain uses TRBV2 and TRBJ1-2, with D hard to call. Trimming stripped 5 bases from V and 2 bases from J, with 9 bases between. Germline V lookup: CDR1 SNHLY, CDR2 FYNNEI. The length of the CDR3 is 13 residues. This chain's CDR3 is CASSKDKNYGYTF. As DNA, the CDR3 is TGTGCCAGCAGTAAAGACAAGAACTATGGCTACACCTTC.

The genes are TRBV28 and TRBJ2-7; 8 nucleotides match TRBD2. The CDR3 length is 14 residues. V gave up 8 bases and J gave up 5 bases; unmatched junction bases: 11. The germline gives CDR1 MDHEN, CDR2 SYDVKM. CDR3 in amino acids: CASRNSGIINEQYF. Here the CDR3 DNA reads TGTGCCAGCCGAAATAGCGGGATCATCAACGAGCAGTACTTC.

DNA for the CDR3: TGTGCCAGCTCACGTCTCCCGGGACAGGGGTTATTGGACACTGAAGCTTTCTTT. This sequence encodes CASSRLPGQGLLDTEAFF. V usage is TRBV18 and J usage is TRBJ1-1; 10 bases match TRBD1. The length of the CDR3 is 18 residues. V was pared by 4 bases and J by 3 bases, with 14 bases of the junction left unmatched. In germline, CDR1 is KGHSH, CDR2 LQKENI.

The J gene is TRBJ2-2, the V gene TRBV28; 12 bases are shared with TRBD2. V trimming: 6 bases; J trimming: 4 bases; junction bases outside the gene matches: 9. The CDR3 totals 17 residues. Germline V lookup: CDR1 MDHEN, CDR2 SYDVKM. CDR3 sequence (DNA): TGTGCCAGCAGCCCTAGCGGGAGGGCCTATATCACCGGGGAGCTGTTTTTT. It is translated as CASSPSGRAYITGELFF.

This chain links TRBV14 with TRBJ2-5; D gene unclear. V lost 0 bases and J 2 bases, leaving 7 bases between the germline ends. The CDR3 is made up of 14 amino acids. Germline values: CDR1 SGHDN, CDR2 FVKESK. CDR3 loop: CASSQDQVQETQYF. The CDR3 coding sequence is TGTGCCAGCAGCCAAGATCAGGTTCAAGAGACCCAGTACTTC.

The gene calls are TRBV30 and TRBJ1-6, with TRBD1 matching 8 bases. CDR1 is GTSNPN, CDR2 SVGIG, per germline (reference sequence). This CDR3 has 17 residues. The ends lost 4 bases at V and 1 base at J; junction bases unmatched: 9. CDR3 DNA sequence: TGTGCCTGGACTTTCGCAGGGGGCTGGTCCTATAATTCACCCCTCCACTTT. Translated: CAWTFAGGWSYNSPLHF.